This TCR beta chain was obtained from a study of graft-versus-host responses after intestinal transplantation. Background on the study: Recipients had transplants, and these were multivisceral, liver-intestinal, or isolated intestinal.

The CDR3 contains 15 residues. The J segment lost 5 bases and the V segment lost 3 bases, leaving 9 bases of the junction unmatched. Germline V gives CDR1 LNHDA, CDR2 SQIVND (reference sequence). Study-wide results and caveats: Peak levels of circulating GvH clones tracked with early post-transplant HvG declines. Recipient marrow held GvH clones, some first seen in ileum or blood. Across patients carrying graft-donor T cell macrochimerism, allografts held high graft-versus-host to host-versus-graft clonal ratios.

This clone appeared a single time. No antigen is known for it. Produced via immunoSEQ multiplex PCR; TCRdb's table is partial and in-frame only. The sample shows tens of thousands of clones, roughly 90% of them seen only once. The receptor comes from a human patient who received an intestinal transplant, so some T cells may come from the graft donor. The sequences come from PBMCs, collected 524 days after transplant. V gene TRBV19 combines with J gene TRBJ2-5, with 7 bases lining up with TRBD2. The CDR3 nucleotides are TGTGCCAGTAGTATGGGGCGGGAGATGGTGGAGACCCAGTACTTC. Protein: CASSMGREMVETQYF. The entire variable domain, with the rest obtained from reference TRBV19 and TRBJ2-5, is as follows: DGGITQSPKYLFRKEGQNVTLSCEQNLNHDAMYWYRQDPGQGLRLIYYSQIVNDFQKGDIAEGYSVSREKKESFPLTVTSAQKNPTAFYLCASSMGREMVETQYFGPGTRLLVL.